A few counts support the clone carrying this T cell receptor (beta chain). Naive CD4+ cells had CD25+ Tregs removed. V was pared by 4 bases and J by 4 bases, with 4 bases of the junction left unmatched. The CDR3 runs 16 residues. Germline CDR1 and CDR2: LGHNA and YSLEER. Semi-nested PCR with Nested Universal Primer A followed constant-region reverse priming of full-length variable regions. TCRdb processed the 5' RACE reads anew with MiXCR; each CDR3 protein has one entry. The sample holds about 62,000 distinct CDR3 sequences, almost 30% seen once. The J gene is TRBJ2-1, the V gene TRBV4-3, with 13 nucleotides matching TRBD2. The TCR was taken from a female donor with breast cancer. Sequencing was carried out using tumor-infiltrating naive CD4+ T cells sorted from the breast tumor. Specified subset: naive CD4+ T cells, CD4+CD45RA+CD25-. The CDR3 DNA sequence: TGCGCCAGCAGCCGTGAACTAGCGGGAGGGTACAATGAGCAGTTCTTC. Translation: CASSRELAGGYNEQFF.